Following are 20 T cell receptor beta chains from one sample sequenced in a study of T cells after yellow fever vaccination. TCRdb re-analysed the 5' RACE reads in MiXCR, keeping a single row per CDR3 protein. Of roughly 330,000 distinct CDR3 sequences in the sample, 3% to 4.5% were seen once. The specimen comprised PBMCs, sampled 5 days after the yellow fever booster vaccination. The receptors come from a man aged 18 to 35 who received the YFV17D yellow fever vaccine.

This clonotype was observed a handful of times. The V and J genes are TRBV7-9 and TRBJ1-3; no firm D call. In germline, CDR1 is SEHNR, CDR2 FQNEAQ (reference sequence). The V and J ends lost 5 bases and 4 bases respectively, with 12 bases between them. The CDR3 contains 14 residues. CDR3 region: CASSPRGRGNTIYF. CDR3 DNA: TGTGCCAGCAGCCCTCGCGGTAGGGGAAACACCATATATTTT.

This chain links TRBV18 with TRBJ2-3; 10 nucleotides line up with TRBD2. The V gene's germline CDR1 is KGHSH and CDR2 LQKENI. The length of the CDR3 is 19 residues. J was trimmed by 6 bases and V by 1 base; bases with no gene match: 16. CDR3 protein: CASSPRHLQRGGTRDTQYF. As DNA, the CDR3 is TGTGCCAGCTCACCACGCCACCTTCAGCGGGGGGGCACCCGGGATACGCAGTATTTT.

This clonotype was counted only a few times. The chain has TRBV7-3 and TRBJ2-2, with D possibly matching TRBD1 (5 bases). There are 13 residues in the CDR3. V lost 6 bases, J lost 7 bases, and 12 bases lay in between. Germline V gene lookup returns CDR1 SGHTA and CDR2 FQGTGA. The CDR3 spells CASRDKQGGELFF. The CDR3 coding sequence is TGTGCCAGCAGAGACAAGCAGGGCGGGGAGCTGTTTTTT.

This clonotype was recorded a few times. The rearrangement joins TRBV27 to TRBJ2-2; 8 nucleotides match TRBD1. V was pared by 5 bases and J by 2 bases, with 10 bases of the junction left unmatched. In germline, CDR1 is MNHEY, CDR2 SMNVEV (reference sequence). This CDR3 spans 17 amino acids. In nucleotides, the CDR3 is TGTGCCAGCAGTCCCCTGACAGGGGAACGTAACACCGGGGAGCTGTTTTTT. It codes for CASSPLTGERNTGELFF.

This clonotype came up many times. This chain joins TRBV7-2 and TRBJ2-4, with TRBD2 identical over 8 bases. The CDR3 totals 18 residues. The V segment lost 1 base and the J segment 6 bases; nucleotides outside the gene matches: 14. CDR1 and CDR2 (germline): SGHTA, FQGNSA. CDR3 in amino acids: CASSLVRLAGPLGNIQYF. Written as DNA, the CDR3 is TGTGCCAGCAGCTTAGTTCGGCTAGCGGGTCCCCTGGGAAACATTCAGTACTTC.

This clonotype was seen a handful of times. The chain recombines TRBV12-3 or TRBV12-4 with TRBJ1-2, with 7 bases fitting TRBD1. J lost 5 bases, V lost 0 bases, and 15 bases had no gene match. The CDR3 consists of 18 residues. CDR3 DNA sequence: TGTGCCAGCAGTTTAGCCACCGGAAGCGGACAGGAGCCATATGGCTACACCTTC. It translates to CASSLATGSGQEPYGYTF.

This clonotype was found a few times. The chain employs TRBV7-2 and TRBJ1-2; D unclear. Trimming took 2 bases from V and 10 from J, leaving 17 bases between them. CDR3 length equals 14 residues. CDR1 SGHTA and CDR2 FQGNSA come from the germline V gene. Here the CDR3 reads CASSLFESGPTYTF. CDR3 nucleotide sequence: TGTGCCAGCAGCTTATTCGAATCGGGTCCTACCTACACCTTC.

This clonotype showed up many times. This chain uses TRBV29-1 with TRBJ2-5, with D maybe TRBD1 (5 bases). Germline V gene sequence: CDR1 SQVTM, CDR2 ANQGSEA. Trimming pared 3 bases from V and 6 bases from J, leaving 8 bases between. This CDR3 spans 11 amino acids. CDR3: CSVEPGKTQYF. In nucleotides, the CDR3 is TGCAGCGTTGAGCCAGGGAAGACCCAGTACTTC.

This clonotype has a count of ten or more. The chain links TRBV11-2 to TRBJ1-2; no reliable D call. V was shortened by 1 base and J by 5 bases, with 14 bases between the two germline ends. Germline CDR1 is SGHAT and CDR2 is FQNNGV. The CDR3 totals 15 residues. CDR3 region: CASSLGDARLYGYTF. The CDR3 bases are TGTGCCAGCAGCTTAGGAGACGCGCGGTTATATGGCTACACCTTC. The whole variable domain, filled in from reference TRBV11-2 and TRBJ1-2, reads EAGVAQSPRYKIIEKRQSVAFWCNPISGHATLYWYQQILGQGPKLLIQFQNNGVVDDSQLPKDRFSAERLKGVDSTLKIQPAKLEDSAVYLCASSLGDARLYGYTFGSGTRLTVV.

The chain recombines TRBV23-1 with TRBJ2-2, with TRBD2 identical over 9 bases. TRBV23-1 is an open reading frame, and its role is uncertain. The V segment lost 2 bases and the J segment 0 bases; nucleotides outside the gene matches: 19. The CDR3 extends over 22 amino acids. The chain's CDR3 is CASSQVPLERGVGPSNTGELFF. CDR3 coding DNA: TGCGCCAGCAGTCAAGTCCCCCTTGAGCGGGGGGTGGGACCATCGAACACCGGGGAGCTGTTTTTT.

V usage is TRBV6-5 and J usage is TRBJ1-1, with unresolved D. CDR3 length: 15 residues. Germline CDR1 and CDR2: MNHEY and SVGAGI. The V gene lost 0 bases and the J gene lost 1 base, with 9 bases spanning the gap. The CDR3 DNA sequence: TGTGCCAGCAGTTACTCACCAGGCTGGAACACTGAAGCTTTCTTT. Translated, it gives CASSYSPGWNTEAFF.

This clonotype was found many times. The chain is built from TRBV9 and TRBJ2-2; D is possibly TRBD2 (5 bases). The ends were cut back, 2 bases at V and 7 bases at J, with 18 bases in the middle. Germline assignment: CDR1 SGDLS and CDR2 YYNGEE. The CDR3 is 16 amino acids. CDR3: CASSVWDAGVSGELFF. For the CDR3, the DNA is TGTGCCAGCAGCGTTTGGGATGCCGGGGTCAGCGGGGAGCTGTTTTTT.

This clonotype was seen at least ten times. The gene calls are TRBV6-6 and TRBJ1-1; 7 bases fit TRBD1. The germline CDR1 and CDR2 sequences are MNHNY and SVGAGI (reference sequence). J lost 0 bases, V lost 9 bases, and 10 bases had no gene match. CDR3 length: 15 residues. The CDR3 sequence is CASRNRGTMNTEAFF. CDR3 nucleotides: TGTGCCAGTAGAAACAGGGGAACCATGAACACTGAAGCTTTCTTT.

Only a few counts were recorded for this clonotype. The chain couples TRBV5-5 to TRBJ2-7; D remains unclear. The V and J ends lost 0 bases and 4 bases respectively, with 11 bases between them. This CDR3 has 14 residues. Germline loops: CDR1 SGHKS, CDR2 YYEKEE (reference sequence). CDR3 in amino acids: CASSLEARIYEQYF. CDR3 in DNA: TGTGCCAGCAGCTTGGAGGCTAGGATTTACGAGCAGTACTTC.

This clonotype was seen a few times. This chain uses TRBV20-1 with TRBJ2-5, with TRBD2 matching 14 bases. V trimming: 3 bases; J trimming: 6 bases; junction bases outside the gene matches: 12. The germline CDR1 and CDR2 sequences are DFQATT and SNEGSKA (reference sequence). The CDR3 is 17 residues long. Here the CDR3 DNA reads TGCAGTGCTAGGGAATGGGCTGGGACTAGCGGGGGTAAGACCCAGTACTTC. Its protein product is CSAREWAGTSGGKTQYF.

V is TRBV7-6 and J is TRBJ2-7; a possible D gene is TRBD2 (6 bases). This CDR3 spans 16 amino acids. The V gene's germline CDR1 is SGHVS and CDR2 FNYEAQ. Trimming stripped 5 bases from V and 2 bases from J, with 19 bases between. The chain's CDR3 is CASSPRYGGSTYEQYF. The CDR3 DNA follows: TGTGCCAGCAGCCCCCGGTACGGAGGGAGTACCTACGAGCAGTACTTC.

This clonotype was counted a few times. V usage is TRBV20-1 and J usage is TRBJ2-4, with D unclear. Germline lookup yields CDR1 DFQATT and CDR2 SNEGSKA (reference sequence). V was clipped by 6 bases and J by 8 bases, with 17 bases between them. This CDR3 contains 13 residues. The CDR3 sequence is CSANRALGDIQYF. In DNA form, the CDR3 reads TGCAGTGCAAACCGGGCCCTAGGAGACATTCAGTACTTC.

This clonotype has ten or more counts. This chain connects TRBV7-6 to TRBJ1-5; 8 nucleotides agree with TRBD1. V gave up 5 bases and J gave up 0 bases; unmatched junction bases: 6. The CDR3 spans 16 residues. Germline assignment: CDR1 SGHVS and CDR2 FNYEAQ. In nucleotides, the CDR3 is TGTGCCAGCAGCCAAGGGCAGGGGGCTAGCAATCAGCCCCAGCATTTT. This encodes CASSQGQGASNQPQHF. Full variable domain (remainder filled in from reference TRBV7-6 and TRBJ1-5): GAGVSQSPRYKVTKRGQDVALRCDPISGHVSLYWYRQALGQGPEFLTYFNYEAQQDKSGLPNDRFSAERPEGSISTLTIQRTEQRDSAMYRCASSQGQGASNQPQHFGDGTRLSIL.

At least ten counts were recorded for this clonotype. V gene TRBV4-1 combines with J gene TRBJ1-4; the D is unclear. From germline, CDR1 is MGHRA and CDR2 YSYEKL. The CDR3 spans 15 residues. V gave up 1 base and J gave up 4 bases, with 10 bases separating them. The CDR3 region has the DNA TGCGCCAGCAGCCAAGTCCGGCTGAGTAATGAAAAACTGTTTTTT. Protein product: CASSQVRLSNEKLFF.

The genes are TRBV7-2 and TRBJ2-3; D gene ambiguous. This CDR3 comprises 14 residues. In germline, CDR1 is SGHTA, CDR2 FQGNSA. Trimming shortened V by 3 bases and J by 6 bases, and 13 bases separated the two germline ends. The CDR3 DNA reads TGTGCCAGCAGCTTGCGGACGTTGGAGGATACGCAGTATTTT. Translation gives CASSLRTLEDTQYF. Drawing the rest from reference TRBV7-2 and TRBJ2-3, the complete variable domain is GAGVSQSPSNKVTEKGKDVELRCDPISGHTALYWYRQSLGQGLEFLIYFQGNSAPDKSGLPSDRFSAERTGGSVSTLTIQRTQQEDSAVYLCASSLRTLEDTQYFGPGTRLTVL.